This TCR beta chain was captured in a study of blood T cell repertoires in COVID-19 (dated by TCRdb to 2018 to 2020). Some background on the complete study: The collaborator samples originated in the United States, Italy and Spain and spanned the acute and convalescent phases of COVID-19. The material from the prospective study consisted of cDNA or gDNA derived from T cells, B-cell-depleted T cells, or PBMCs. The dataset comprised deeply sampled blood TCRbeta repertoires from subjects exposed to, actively infected with, or recovered from COVID-19. A freely available public database, intended as a resource for researchers studying the immune response to SARS-CoV-2, is where the repertoires were released. The samples were drawn from the first 160 participants of the ongoing ImmuneRACE study and from 1,254 subjects provided by 6 global collaborators. A de-identified subject ID, COVID-19 status, age in years and sex were almost always included in the sample metadata. Where available, HLA class I and class II types were taken from metadata supplied by the sample provider and were not determined by assay-based typing. General study outcomes and caveats: How much clinical and demographic metadata was included differed by source and by participant, and the metadata was provided uncurated.

From cysteine to phenylalanine, the CDR3 is 17 amino acids long. The read is trimmed to its CDR3 DNA, 51 bases read in frame from base 1. From the germline V gene (reference sequence), CDR1 is SEHNR and CDR2 is FQNEAQ. Deletion took 5 bases off V and 0 bases off J, with a span of 14 bases between the germline ends. A remark on this clone: The target of this receptor is not known. It has no much larger one-base neighbor in the sample; base qualities were not kept.

TCRbeta CDR3 regions were amplified from genomic DNA using the immunoSEQ Assay, a bias-controlled multiplex PCR. The authors' pipeline ran thus. The number of nucleated cells in each sample was estimated from the amplification of reference gene primers within the assay. To quantify the absolute abundance of each unique TCRbeta CDR3 rearrangement, sequence reads were collapsed and filtered. Productive Simpson clonality was computed per sample as the square root of Simpson's diversity index over productive rearrangements. TCRdb holds this immuneACCESS table with in-frame rearrangements only. Some clones are missing; in checked studies, unresolved V genes explain under half, and the rest has no known cause. V, J and clone size derive from that table, while D and trimming were established from the DNA sequence. This sample lists a few hundred thousand clones; 91% were detected once. Approximately 2.6% of the sample is in the top ten clones.

One collaborating source in Seattle enrolled patients during active infection and followed them longitudinally through the course of disease. Each collaborating institution followed its own protocols to collect whole blood in K2EDTA tubes. Collaborator samples were shipped for TCRbeta analysis as frozen whole blood, isolated PBMCs, or DNA extracted from either sample type. The receptor was derived from a person between 18 and 35 years old with COVID-19, enrolled during active disease. The chain joins TRBV7-9 to TRBJ2-6; a tentative D call is TRBD1 (6 bases match). The sample taken for sequencing was peripheral blood. The CDR3 region reads CASSIGTGLSGANVLTF. The bases are TGTGCCAGCAGCATCGGCACAGGGCTCTCTGGGGCCAACGTCCTGACTTTC.